This entry lists 17 T cell receptor beta chains sequenced from one sample in a study of molecular identifiers for immune sequencing clone quantification. From the PCR reads, TCRdb called clonotypes with MiXCR, one entry per CDR3 protein. The table shows 70,000 to 95,000 distinct CDR3 sequences, with around 19% occurring only once. What was sequenced was naive CD8+ T cells from blood, with Jurkat cell RNA spiked in. As for subset: FACS-sorted CD8+CD4-CCR7+CD45RA+ naive T cells. Every receptor here comes from a human donor in good health. Some libraries in this study had Jurkat cell RNA spiked in.

With respect to this clonotype: A much larger clonotype is one base distant, so this may be a read error. This chain links TRBV4-1 with TRBJ2-7, with D perhaps matching TRBD2 (7 bases). This CDR3 has 15 residues. V lost 1 base and J lost 4, with 14 bases in between. Germline assignment: CDR1 MGHRA and CDR2 YSYEKL. The CDR3 DNA sequence: TGCGCCAGCAGCCAAGGGGGGAGGGGGGGGTACGAGCAGTACTTC. Translated: CASSQGGRGGYEQYF.

This clonotype was seen at least ten times. The chain joins TRBV4-2 to TRBJ1-1; TRBD1 agrees at 10 bases. Germline V lookup: CDR1 LGHNA, CDR2 YNFKEQ. V lost 0 bases, J lost 0 bases, and 7 bases stayed unmatched. The CDR3 extends over 18 amino acids. CDR3 loop: CASSQDWGTGVMNTEAFF. The CDR3 DNA reads as TGTGCCAGCAGCCAAGATTGGGGGACAGGGGTTATGAACACTGAAGCTTTCTTT.

This clonotype occurred many times. The V gene is TRBV7-9, the J gene TRBJ2-7; D possibly matches TRBD1 or TRBD2 (5 bases each). Trimming took off 5 bases at V and 5 bases at J, with 10 bases between the two ends. The germline gives CDR1 SEHNR, CDR2 FQNEAQ (reference sequence). CDR3 size: 12 residues. CDR3 DNA sequence: TGTGCCAGCAGCGATGAGGGACACGAGCAGTACTTC. Amino acids: CASSDEGHEQYF.

With respect to this clonotype: An end of the junction differs from the germline gene, which may be a read error. CDR3 coding DNA: TGCAATGCCGAAATAAGGGCGGCGGCTGACGAGCAGTATTTC. This encodes CNAEIRAAADEQYF. V is TRBV20-1 and J is TRBJ2-7; D unresolved. Per germline, CDR1 DFQATT and CDR2 SNEGSKA (reference sequence). The CDR3 spans 14 residues.

In the case of this clonotype: A much larger clone differs by one base, so this may be a read error. The V and J genes are TRBV28 and TRBJ2-1, with a weak D call TRBD2 (5 bases). The CDR3 totals 13 residues. Trimming took 5 bases from V and 9 from J, leaving 14 bases between them. Germline-derived CDR1 and CDR2 are MDHEN and SYDVKM. CDR3 nucleotides: TGTGCCAGCAGTCCCGGACTGAGGCGTGAGCAGTTCTTC. As protein: CASSPGLRREQFF.

This clonotype was detected many times. This chain links TRBV5-4 with TRBJ2-7, with 11 positions matching TRBD2. J was trimmed by 2 bases and V by 0 bases; bases with no gene match: 7. The CDR3 totals 17 residues. Looked up from germline, CDR1 is SGHNT and CDR2 is YYREEE (reference sequence). The CDR3 sequence is CASSLVLAGVGPYEQYF. The CDR3 DNA reads TGTGCCAGCAGCTTGGTACTAGCGGGAGTAGGACCCTACGAGCAGTACTTC.

This clonotype appeared many times. V and J are TRBV2 and TRBJ1-1; 10 nucleotides line up with TRBD1. J lost 10 bases, V lost 4 bases, and 9 bases had no gene match. Germline CDR1 and CDR2: SNHLY and FYNNEI. The CDR3 runs to 14 residues. The CDR3 here is CASSAPGTGDGAFF. The CDR3 DNA follows: TGTGCCAGCAGTGCACCCGGGACAGGGGATGGAGCTTTCTTT.

With respect to this clonotype: The CDR3 ends on some other residue instead of the conserved phenylalanine or tryptophan, so this is likely a read error. The rearrangement joins TRBV7-6 to TRBJ2-3; D is possibly TRBD2 (5 bases). CDR1 and CDR2 from the germline V gene are SGHVS and FNYEAQ. CDR3 length equals 16 residues. Trimming pared 1 base from V and 0 bases from J, leaving 11 bases between. The CDR3 DNA reads as TGTGCCAGCAGCTTAGAAAGGACGGGAAGCACAGATACGCAGTATTCT. It yields the protein CASSLERTGSTDTQYS.

The sample holds many counts of this clonotype. The V call is TRBV27, the J call TRBJ1-6; D call uncertain. The CDR3 covers 14 residues. Germline V lookup: CDR1 MNHEY, CDR2 SMNVEV (reference sequence). The V gene lost 7 bases and the J gene lost 8 bases, with 15 bases spanning the gap. The CDR3 bases are TGTGCCAGCACCCTAACGGGGTTGGATTCACCCCTCCACTTT. Translation: CASTLTGLDSPLHF.

This clonotype was detected many times. The J gene is TRBJ2-7, the V gene TRBV6-5; 12 bases are a match to TRBD2. This CDR3 contains 19 residues. V shed 0 bases and J 0 bases; nucleotides not matched to a gene: 9. Germline V CDR1 and CDR2: MNHEY, SVGAGI. The CDR3 DNA is TGTGCCAGCAGTTACTCTTTGTCTAGCGGGAGGGATCTCTCCTACGAGCAGTACTTC. It yields the protein CASSYSLSSGRDLSYEQYF.

The chain joins TRBV11-3 to TRBJ2-4; D gene uncertain. The CDR3 runs to 15 residues. The germline V gene encodes CDR1 SGHNT and CDR2 YENEEA. Trimming took off 6 bases at V and 0 bases at J, with 12 bases between the two ends. The CDR3 reads CASSHRPLAKNIQYF. CDR3 in DNA: TGTGCCAGCAGTCACCGTCCACTAGCCAAAAACATTCAGTACTTC.

The CDR3 coding sequence is TGCAGCGTCCTAGCTGCGGTAGAAGAGACCCAGTACTTC. Translating gives CSVLAAVEETQYF. V usage is TRBV29-1 and J usage is TRBJ2-5; possible D gene TRBD2, 5 bases. V shed 6 bases and J shed 3 bases, with 14 bases lying between them. In germline, CDR1 is SQVTM, CDR2 ANQGSEA. There are 13 residues in the CDR3.

The chain is built from TRBV9 and TRBJ2-1, with D perhaps TRBD1 (7 bases). CDR1 is SGDLS, CDR2 YYNGEE, per germline. The CDR3 totals 14 residues. V was clipped by 2 bases and J by 6 bases, with 12 bases between them. The CDR3 is CASSVSGGFNEQFF. CDR3 sequence (DNA): TGTGCCAGCAGCGTGTCAGGGGGGTTCAATGAGCAGTTCTTC.

This clonotype came up many times. The rearrangement joins TRBV5-1 to TRBJ2-5, with D perhaps matching TRBD1 (6 bases). This CDR3 region has 15 residues. Trimming removed 3 bases from V and 1 base from J, with 13 bases in between. The germline V gene has CDR1 SGHRS and CDR2 YFSETQ. The CDR3 DNA reads TGCGCCAGCAGCTGGCGACAGGACGTCCAAGAGACCCAGTACTTC. Its protein is CASSWRQDVQETQYF. Complete variable domain (other parts from reference TRBV5-1 and TRBJ2-5): KAGVTQTPRYLIKTRGQQVTLSCSPISGHRSVSWYQQTPGQGLQFLFEYFSETQRNKGNFPGRFSGRQFSNSRSEMNVSTLELGDSALYLCASSWRQDVQETQYFGPGTRLLVL.

A note on this clonotype: This may be a read error: a much more frequent sequence differs by one nucleotide. The CDR3 reads CASSQDNRGRNTGELVF. The CDR3, as DNA: TGCGCCAGCAGCCAAGATAACCGCGGGCGGAACACCGGGGAGCTGGTTTTT. The chain joins TRBV4-3 to TRBJ2-2; D may be TRBD2 (5 bases). Germline lookup yields CDR1 LGHNA and CDR2 YSLEER. The CDR3 length is 17 residues.

The V gene is TRBV2, the J gene TRBJ1-2, with D unresolved. The V gene's germline CDR1 is SNHLY and CDR2 FYNNEI. The length of the CDR3 is 15 residues. Deletions cut 1 base from V and 4 bases from J, with 13 bases between. The CDR3 here is CASSEESGRCYGYTF. The CDR3 nucleotides read TGTGCCAGCAGTGAAGAGTCAGGACGGTGCTATGGCTACACCTTC.

This clonotype was seen ten or more times. The chain is built from TRBV7-9 and TRBJ1-1; D is ambiguous. Germline CDR1 reads SEHNR; CDR2 reads FQNEAQ (reference sequence). CDR3 length equals 13 residues. The germline V and J ends were trimmed by 3 bases and 1 base, with 6 bases remaining between them. The CDR3 coding sequence is TGTGCCAGCAGCTTTACGGCGAACACTGAAGCTTTCTTT. Its translation is CASSFTANTEAFF.